A selection of T cell receptor beta chains follows, all from one sample in a study of regulatory T cells in long-lasting Graves disease. TCRdb reanalysed the multiplex PCR reads using MiXCR and keeps one entry per CDR3 protein. This sample carries some 560,000 distinct CDR3 sequences, approximately 16% of them seen once, and the ten largest clones take roughly 25%. The data also belong to a second study, concerning T cells in Graves' hyperthyroidism and ophthalmopathy.

The specimen was peripheral blood mononuclear cells (PBMCs), collected at new diagnosis, from a patient treated with antithyroid drugs. The receptors here all came from a woman aged 35 to 59 with Graves disease. Both conserved end residues are part of each CDR3. A D gene is named only where the DNA matches it firmly. Clone size appears in some rows only: once, few, many, or a class for an expanded clone.

D gene: TRBD1; V gene: TRBV10-3; J gene: TRBJ2-6; clone size: many; CDR3 protein: CAIRTGTDSSGANVLTF; CDR3 DNA: TGTGCCATCAGGACCGGGACAGATTCATCTGGGGCCAACGTCCTGACTTTC
D gene: NA; V gene: TRBV4-1; J gene: TRBJ2-3; clone size: NA; CDR3 protein: CASSQEGPPGTSTDTQYF; CDR3 DNA: TGCGCCAGCAGCCAAGAAGGACCGCCGGGGACTAGCACAGATACGCAGTATTTT
D gene: NA; V gene: TRBV6-2/TRBV6-3; J gene: TRBJ1-2; clone size: few; CDR3 protein: CASSGVRRGYGYTF; CDR3 DNA: TGTGCCAGCAGTGGAGTGAGGAGAGGCTATGGCTACACCTTC
D gene: NA; V gene: TRBV6-1; J gene: TRBJ2-7; clone size: NA; CDR3 protein: CASARGETEQYF; CDR3 DNA: TGTGCCAGCGCCAGGGGAGAGACCGAGCAGTACTTC
D gene: NA; V gene: TRBV20-1; J gene: TRBJ1-2; clone size: many; CDR3 protein: CSASTTRYGYTF; CDR3 DNA: TGCAGTGCTTCGACGACACGTTATGGCTACACCTTC
D gene: TRBD2; V gene: TRBV5-1; J gene: TRBJ2-1; clone size: many; CDR3 protein: CASSLGAGVFYNEQFF; CDR3 DNA: TGCGCCAGCAGCTTGGGGGCGGGGGTCTTCTACAATGAGCAGTTCTTC
D gene: NA; V gene: TRBV6-9; J gene: TRBJ1-2; clone size: many; CDR3 protein: CASSSPVLDNGYTF; CDR3 DNA: TGTGCCAGCAGTTCCCCGGTCCTGGATAATGGCTACACCTTC
D gene: TRBD1; V gene: TRBV20-1; J gene: TRBJ1-5; clone size: many; CDR3 protein: CSAASDDRGNQPQHF; CDR3 DNA: TGCAGTGCTGCGTCGGATGACAGGGGCAATCAGCCCCAGCATTTT
D gene: TRBD2; V gene: TRBV5-5; J gene: TRBJ2-7; clone size: many; CDR3 protein: CASSYGGSTYEQYF; CDR3 DNA: TGTGCCAGCAGCTACGGGGGGTCGACCTACGAGCAGTACTTC
D gene: TRBD2; V gene: TRBV19; J gene: TRBJ2-5; clone size: NA; CDR3 protein: CASRGLAAGETQYF; CDR3 DNA: TGTGCCAGTAGGGGACTAGCGGCAGGAGAGACCCAGTACTTC
D gene: NA; V gene: TRBV5-1; J gene: TRBJ1-5; clone size: few; CDR3 protein: CASSLGGVGTYSNQPQHF; CDR3 DNA: TGCGCCAGCAGCTTGGGTGGCGTAGGGACCTATAGCAATCAGCCCCAGCATTTT
D gene: NA; V gene: TRBV11-2; J gene: TRBJ1-1; clone size: many; CDR3 protein: CASSLFYGENTEAFF; CDR3 DNA: TGTGCCAGCAGCTTGTTCTACGGGGAGAACACTGAAGCTTTCTTT
D gene: NA; V gene: TRBV5-1; J gene: TRBJ2-3; clone size: many; CDR3 protein: CASSLRPAPDTQYF; CDR3 DNA: TGTGCCAGCAGCTTAAGACCAGCGCCAGATACGCAGTATTTT
D gene: NA; V gene: TRBV11-3; J gene: TRBJ2-7; clone size: many; CDR3 protein: CASSSTRSSYEQYF; CDR3 DNA: TGTGCCAGCAGCTCGACACGTTCCAGCTACGAGCAGTACTTC
D gene: NA; V gene: TRBV12-5; J gene: TRBJ1-1; clone size: many; CDR3 protein: CASGPPMGTEAFF; CDR3 DNA: TGTGCTAGTGGTCCCCCTATGGGGACTGAAGCTTTCTTT
D gene: TRBD1; V gene: TRBV20-1; J gene: TRBJ2-3; clone size: many; CDR3 protein: CSARVYRGTDTQYF; CDR3 DNA: TGCAGTGCTAGAGTCTACAGGGGAACAGATACGCAGTATTTT
D gene: NA; V gene: TRBV5-1; J gene: TRBJ1-1; clone size: many; CDR3 protein: CASSWTAPSTEAFF; CDR3 DNA: TGCGCCAGCAGCTGGACAGCCCCTTCCACTGAAGCTTTCTTT
D gene: TRBD1; V gene: TRBV9; J gene: TRBJ1-3; clone size: NA; CDR3 protein: CASSGGTASGNTIYF; CDR3 DNA: TGTGCCAGCAGCGGTGGGACAGCCTCTGGAAACACCATATATTTT
D gene: NA; V gene: TRBV20-1; J gene: TRBJ1-2; clone size: many; CDR3 protein: CSARDRLNYGYTF; CDR3 DNA: TGCAGTGCTAGAGACAGGCTTAACTATGGCTACACCTTC
D gene: NA; V gene: TRBV20-1; J gene: TRBJ2-7; clone size: many; CDR3 protein: CSARGYSSYEQYF; CDR3 DNA: TGCAGTGCTAGAGGATACAGCTCCTACGAGCAGTACTTC
D gene: NA; V gene: TRBV19; J gene: TRBJ2-7; clone size: few; CDR3 protein: CASSSTPGIGGYEQYF; CDR3 DNA: TGTGCCAGTAGTTCCACCCCCGGGATAGGGGGCTACGAGCAGTACTTC
D gene: NA; V gene: TRBV15; J gene: TRBJ2-5; clone size: many; CDR3 protein: CATSFQPGLQETQYF; CDR3 DNA: TGTGCCACCAGCTTTCAACCGGGACTGCAAGAGACCCAGTACTTC
D gene: TRBD1; V gene: TRBV2; J gene: TRBJ2-5; clone size: few; CDR3 protein: CASSDGQGETQYF; CDR3 DNA: TGTGCCAGCAGTGATGGACAGGGTGAGACCCAGTACTTC
D gene: NA; V gene: TRBV7-9; J gene: TRBJ2-3; clone size: NA; CDR3 protein: CASRLEDTQYF; CDR3 DNA: TGTGCCAGCAGGTTAGAAGATACGCAGTATTTT
D gene: NA; V gene: TRBV6-1; J gene: TRBJ2-6; clone size: many; CDR3 protein: CALGRGVGGANVLTF; CDR3 DNA: TGTGCCCTAGGGCGAGGGGTCGGCGGGGCCAACGTCCTGACTTTC
D gene: NA; V gene: TRBV6-1; J gene: TRBJ2-7; clone size: many; CDR3 protein: CASSPPGREDEQYF; CDR3 DNA: TGTGCCAGCAGCCCCCCCGGCAGGGAAGACGAGCAGTACTTC
D gene: NA; V gene: TRBV28; J gene: TRBJ1-5; clone size: many; CDR3 protein: CASSPVARGNQPQHF; CDR3 DNA: TGTGCCAGCAGCCCCGTAGCCCGGGGCAATCAGCCCCAGCATTTT
D gene: NA; V gene: TRBV10-3; J gene: TRBJ2-1; clone size: many; CDR3 protein: CAISGSGTADEQFF; CDR3 DNA: TGTGCCATCAGTGGGTCTGGGACCGCCGATGAGCAGTTCTTC
D gene: TRBD1; V gene: TRBV24-1; J gene: TRBJ1-1; clone size: NA; CDR3 protein: CATSDSRQGSAEAFF; CDR3 DNA: TGTGCCACCAGTGATTCCCGACAGGGATCCGCTGAAGCTTTCTTT
D gene: NA; V gene: TRBV24-1; J gene: TRBJ2-2; clone size: NA; CDR3 protein: CATSPGHDTGELFF; CDR3 DNA: TGTGCCACCTCACCGGGACACGACACCGGGGAGCTGTTTTTT
D gene: TRBD1; V gene: TRBV6-5; J gene: TRBJ1-1; clone size: many; CDR3 protein: CASSFDRVTEAFF; CDR3 DNA: TGTGCCAGCAGTTTTGACAGGGTCACTGAAGCTTTCTTT
D gene: TRBD2; V gene: TRBV20-1; J gene: TRBJ2-1; clone size: few; CDR3 protein: CSARDWGGGGYNEQFF; CDR3 DNA: TGCAGTGCTAGAGATTGGGGGGGTGGGGGCTACAATGAGCAGTTCTTC
D gene: TRBD1; V gene: TRBV10-3; J gene: TRBJ2-7; clone size: few; CDR3 protein: CAISEPQGVGYEQYF; CDR3 DNA: TGTGCCATCAGTGAGCCCCAGGGGGTGGGCTACGAGCAGTACTTC
D gene: NA; V gene: TRBV2; J gene: TRBJ1-2; clone size: many; CDR3 protein: CASSEGTAGYTF; CDR3 DNA: TGTGCCAGCAGTGAGGGCACAGCAGGCTACACCTTC
D gene: NA; V gene: TRBV4-1; J gene: TRBJ1-1; clone size: NA; CDR3 protein: CASSRWTANTEAFF; CDR3 DNA: TGCGCCAGCAGCCGATGGACAGCGAACACTGAAGCTTTCTTT
D gene: NA; V gene: TRBV6-1; J gene: TRBJ1-6; clone size: few; CDR3 protein: CASSPSGTVNSPLHF; CDR3 DNA: TGTGCCAGCAGTCCCTCCGGGACGGTAAATTCACCCCTCCACTTT
D gene: NA; V gene: TRBV11-2; J gene: TRBJ1-2; clone size: many; CDR3 protein: CASSLLNRRTEFHYGYTF; CDR3 DNA: TGTGCCAGCAGCTTACTAAATCGTAGGACAGAGTTTCACTATGGCTACACCTTC
D gene: TRBD2; V gene: TRBV28; J gene: TRBJ2-3; clone size: many; CDR3 protein: CASSLGAGNTDTQYF; CDR3 DNA: TGTGCCAGCAGTTTAGGAGCGGGGAACACAGATACGCAGTATTTT
D gene: TRBD1; V gene: TRBV2; J gene: TRBJ2-7; clone size: many; CDR3 protein: CASSGDREDEQYF; CDR3 DNA: TGTGCCAGCAGTGGGGACAGGGAGGACGAGCAGTACTTC
D gene: NA; V gene: TRBV24-1; J gene: TRBJ2-1; clone size: NA; CDR3 protein: CATSGSLGEQFF; CDR3 DNA: TGTGCCACCAGTGGAAGTCTAGGGGAGCAGTTCTTC
D gene: TRBD2; V gene: TRBV28; J gene: TRBJ2-1; clone size: many; CDR3 protein: CASSTYSRGDRNNEQFF; CDR3 DNA: TGTGCCAGCAGCACCTACTCCCGGGGGGACCGCAACAATGAGCAGTTCTTC
D gene: TRBD2; V gene: TRBV6-4; J gene: TRBJ2-2; clone size: NA; CDR3 protein: CASSPIAGVNTGELFF; CDR3 DNA: TGTGCCAGCAGCCCCATAGCGGGGGTGAACACCGGGGAGCTGTTTTTT
D gene: TRBD2; V gene: TRBV7-3; J gene: TRBJ2-2; clone size: many; CDR3 protein: CASSELAGVNTGELFF; CDR3 DNA: TGTGCCAGCAGCGAACTAGCGGGGGTTAACACCGGGGAGCTGTTTTTT
D gene: NA; V gene: TRBV18; J gene: TRBJ1-2; clone size: many; CDR3 protein: CASSPLDDVVGYTF; CDR3 DNA: TGTGCCAGCTCACCATTGGACGACGTCGTGGGCTACACCTTC
D gene: TRBD2; V gene: TRBV27; J gene: TRBJ2-3; clone size: NA; CDR3 protein: CASSSLAGVSDTQYF; CDR3 DNA: TGTGCCAGCAGTTCCCTAGCGGGAGTATCAGATACGCAGTATTTT
D gene: TRBD2; V gene: TRBV30; J gene: TRBJ2-7; clone size: many; CDR3 protein: CAVEFRGAYEQYF; CDR3 DNA: TGTGCCGTGGAGTTTCGGGGGGCCTACGAGCAGTACTTC
D gene: TRBD1; V gene: TRBV5-1; J gene: TRBJ2-3; clone size: NA; CDR3 protein: CASSFRDSRGDTQYF; CDR3 DNA: TGCGCCAGCAGCTTTAGGGACAGCCGGGGCGATACGCAGTATTTT
D gene: TRBD2; V gene: TRBV29-1; J gene: TRBJ2-1; clone size: NA; CDR3 protein: CSVATSGGAYNEQFF; CDR3 DNA: TGCAGCGTAGCCACTAGCGGGGGGGCCTACAATGAGCAGTTCTTC
D gene: TRBD2; V gene: TRBV7-3; J gene: TRBJ2-5; clone size: many; CDR3 protein: CASSSGTSGGASETQYF; CDR3 DNA: TGTGCCAGCAGCTCCGGGACTAGCGGGGGGGCAAGTGAGACCCAGTACTTC
D gene: TRBD1; V gene: TRBV7-2; J gene: TRBJ1-6; clone size: many; CDR3 protein: CASSSDRASYNSPLHF; CDR3 DNA: TGTGCCAGCAGCTCAGACAGGGCCTCCTATAATTCACCCCTCCACTTT
D gene: TRBD1; V gene: TRBV20-1; J gene: TRBJ1-2; clone size: NA; CDR3 protein: CSAQDREGYTF; CDR3 DNA: TGCAGTGCCCAGGACAGGGAGGGCTACACCTTC
D gene: NA; V gene: TRBV6-5; J gene: TRBJ1-2; clone size: NA; CDR3 protein: CASSYPGQRYGYTF; CDR3 DNA: TGTGCCAGCAGTTACCCCGGACAGCGCTATGGCTACACCTTC